The present entry profiles one T cell receptor (beta chain) with its context. The antigen is not known. The germline V gene encodes CDR1 SQVTM and CDR2 ANQGSEA. This CDR3 region has 13 residues. The V gene lost 6 bases and the J gene lost 1 base, with 12 bases spanning the gap. This sample was taken from a study of OX40 agonist ivuxolimab in advanced cancers. The data were produced by immunoSEQ multiplex PCR, yet TCRdb's version contains in-frame clones alone and is incomplete. The sample consists of about 62,000 clones, 90% to 95% of them appearing once. Study results and limitations: Compared with CD4+, CD8+ T cells on average had more expanded clones.

This TCR came from an adult with an advanced solid tumor such as melanoma, head and neck, liver or kidney cancer. The material was CD4+ or CD8+ T cells sorted from blood, obtained in a trial of the OX40 agonist ivuxolimab. The chain carries TRBV29-1 and TRBJ1-2; D is possibly TRBD1 (6 bases). DNA for the CDR3: TGCAGCGTCCCGACAGGACTTAACTATGGCTACACCTTC. This codes for CSVPTGLNYGYTF.